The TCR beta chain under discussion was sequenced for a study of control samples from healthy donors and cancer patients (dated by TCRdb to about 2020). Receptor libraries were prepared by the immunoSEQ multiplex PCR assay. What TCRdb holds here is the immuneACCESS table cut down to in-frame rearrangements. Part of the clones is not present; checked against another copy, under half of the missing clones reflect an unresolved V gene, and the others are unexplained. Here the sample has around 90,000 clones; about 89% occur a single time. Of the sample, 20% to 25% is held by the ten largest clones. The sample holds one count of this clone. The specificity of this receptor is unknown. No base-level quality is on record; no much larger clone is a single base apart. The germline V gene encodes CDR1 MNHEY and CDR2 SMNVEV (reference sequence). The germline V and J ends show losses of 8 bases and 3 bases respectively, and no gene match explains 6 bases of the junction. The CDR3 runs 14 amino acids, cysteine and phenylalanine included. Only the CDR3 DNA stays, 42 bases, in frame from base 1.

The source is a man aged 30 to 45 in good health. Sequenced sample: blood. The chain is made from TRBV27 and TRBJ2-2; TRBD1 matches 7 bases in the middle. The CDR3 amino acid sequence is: CASGYRGYTGELFF. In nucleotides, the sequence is TGTGCCAGCGGGTACAGGGGATACACCGGGGAGCTGTTTTTT.